This T cell receptor beta chain came from a study of response to subunit inactivated influenza vaccine. Losses at the gene ends were 7 bases for V and 3 bases for J; bases not matched to a gene: 7. Germline CDR1 reads SQVTM; CDR2 reads ANQGSEA. The CDR3 length is 14 residues. MiXCR, applied by TCRdb to the RT-PCR reads, yields one record per CDR3 protein. This sample has about half a million distinct CDR3 sequences; under 9% occur once, and the top ten carry approximately 12%. Study findings and constraints: Each seasonal influenza vaccination, the authors suggested, recruits few new T cells.

With regard to this clonotype: The antigen remains undetermined.

V is TRBV29-1 and J is TRBJ2-2; 8 bases are a match to TRBD1. The receptor was isolated from a man between 45 and 75 years old who received an inactivated influenza vaccine. The sample was PBMCs from blood, taken less than 30 months after vaccination. The CDR3 nucleotides are TGCAGCGCTCGACAGGGGATGGACACCGGGGAGCTGTTTTTT. It codes for CSARQGMDTGELFF.